The rows below give T cell receptor beta chains drawn from one sample of a study of T cell changes during pregnancy in multiple sclerosis. Clones were sequenced by immunoSEQ multiplex PCR, and TCRdb holds only the in-frame ones, with some missing. The profile shows approximately 49,000 clones, approximately 85% of them singletons. Specimen: CD4+ T cells from peripheral blood mononuclear cells, collected in the second trimester of pregnancy. The receptors originated from a female donor with multiple sclerosis, enrolled in a pregnancy study. Each CDR3 is given with its conserved first and last residue. D genes are given only for firm matches. Size values are once, few and many counts, or a class for expanded clones, and some rows have none.

abundance	v_gene	j_gene	d_gene	CDR3aa	CDR3nt
once	TRBV7-9	TRBJ2-3	NA	CASSFGGSTDTQYF	TGTGCCAGCAGCTTCGGCGGGAGCACAGATACGCAGTATTTT
NA	TRBV5-1	TRBJ2-5	TRBD2	CASSSGLTSGQETQYF	TGCGCCAGCAGCTCTGGGCTCACTAGCGGGCAAGAGACCCAGTACTTC
NA	TRBV13	TRBJ2-7	TRBD1	CASSLGVGQARNEQYF	TGTGCCAGCAGCTTAGGGGTGGGACAGGCGCGTAACGAGCAGTACTTC
NA	TRBV5-4	TRBJ2-7	TRBD2	CASSYNSGSRSYEQYF	TGTGCCAGCAGCTATAATAGCGGGAGTAGGTCCTACGAGCAGTACTTC
NA	TRBV7-2	TRBJ2-3	TRBD2	CASTDVAGEGTQYF	TGTGCCAGCACCGATGTAGCGGGGGAAGGTACGCAGTATTTT
NA	TRBV9	TRBJ2-5	TRBD1	CASSVSGTGGSKETQYF	TGTGCCAGCAGCGTTTCCGGGACAGGGGGTTCGAAGGAGACCCAGTACTTC
NA	TRBV28	TRBJ1-5	NA	CASSPISLGAHQPQHF	TGTGCCAGCAGTCCAATAAGTTTGGGGGCGCATCAGCCCCAGCATTTT
NA	TRBV15	TRBJ1-5	NA	CATWPGDGNQPQHF	TGTGCCACCTGGCCGGGAGACGGCAATCAGCCCCAGCATTTT
NA	TRBV5-1	TRBJ2-1	NA	CASSLASLSSYNEQFF	TGCGCCAGCAGCTTAGCGAGCCTGAGCTCCTACAATGAGCAGTTCTTC
NA	TRBV10-3	TRBJ1-2	TRBD1	CAIGPGQGYGYTF	TGTGCCATCGGACCGGGACAGGGATACGGCTACACCTTC
NA	TRBV7-2	TRBJ1-5	NA	CASSSDFYSQPQHF	TGTGCCAGCAGTTCGGACTTTTACAGTCAGCCCCAGCATTTT
NA	TRBV27	TRBJ2-5	NA	CASGATRQETQYF	TGTGCCAGTGGGGCGACTAGACAAGAGACCCAGTACTTC
NA	TRBV4-2	TRBJ1-6	TRBD1	CASSQDGTGARNSPLHF	TGTGCCAGCAGCCAAGACGGAACAGGGGCGCGGAATTCACCCCTCCACTTT
once	TRBV9	TRBJ2-5	TRBD2	CASSVETSGSGETQYF	TGTGCCAGCAGCGTAGAGACTAGCGGGAGCGGGGAGACCCAGTACTTC
NA	TRBV5-1	TRBJ2-7	TRBD1	CASSLEGASYEQYF	TGCGCCAGCAGCTTGGAGGGGGCGAGCTACGAGCAGTACTTC
once	TRBV28	TRBJ1-4	NA	CASSLGQSPEKLFF	TGTGCCAGCAGCCTTGGACAGAGCCCTGAAAAACTGTTTTTT
NA	TRBV21-1	TRBJ1-2	NA	CASSKGAGGLGSDYGYTF	TGTGCCAGCAGCAAAGGGGCAGGGGGCTTAGGATCGGACTATGGCTACACCTTC